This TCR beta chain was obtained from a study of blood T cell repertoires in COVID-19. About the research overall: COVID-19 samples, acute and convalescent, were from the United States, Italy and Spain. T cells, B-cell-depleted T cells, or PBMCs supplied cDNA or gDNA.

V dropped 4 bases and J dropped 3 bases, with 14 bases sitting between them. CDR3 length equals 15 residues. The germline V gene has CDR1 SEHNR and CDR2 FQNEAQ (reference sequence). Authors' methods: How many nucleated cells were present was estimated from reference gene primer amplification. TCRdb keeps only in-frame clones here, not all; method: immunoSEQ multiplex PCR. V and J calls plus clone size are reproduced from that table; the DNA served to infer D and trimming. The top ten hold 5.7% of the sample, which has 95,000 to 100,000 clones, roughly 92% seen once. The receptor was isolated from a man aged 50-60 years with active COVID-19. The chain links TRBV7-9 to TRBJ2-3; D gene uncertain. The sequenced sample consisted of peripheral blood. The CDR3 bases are TGTGCCAGCAGCTCCGTTACTGTTTGGACAGATACGCAGTATTTT. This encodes CASSSVTVWTDTQYF.